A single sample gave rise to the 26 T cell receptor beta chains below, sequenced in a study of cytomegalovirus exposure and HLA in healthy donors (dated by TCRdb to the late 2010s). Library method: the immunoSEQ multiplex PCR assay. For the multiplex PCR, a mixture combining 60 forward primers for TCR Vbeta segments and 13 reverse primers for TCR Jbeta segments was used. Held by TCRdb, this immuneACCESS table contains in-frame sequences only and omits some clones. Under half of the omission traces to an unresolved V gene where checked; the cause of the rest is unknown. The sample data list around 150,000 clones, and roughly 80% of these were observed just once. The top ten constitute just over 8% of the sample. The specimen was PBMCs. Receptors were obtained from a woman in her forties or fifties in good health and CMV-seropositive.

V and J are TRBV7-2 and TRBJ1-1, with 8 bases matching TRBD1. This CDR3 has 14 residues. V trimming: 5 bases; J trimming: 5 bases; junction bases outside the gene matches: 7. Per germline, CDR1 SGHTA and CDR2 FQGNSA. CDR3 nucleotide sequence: TGTGCCAGCAGCCCACAGGGGGGCGGGACTGAAGCTTTCTTT. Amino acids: CASSPQGGGTEAFF.

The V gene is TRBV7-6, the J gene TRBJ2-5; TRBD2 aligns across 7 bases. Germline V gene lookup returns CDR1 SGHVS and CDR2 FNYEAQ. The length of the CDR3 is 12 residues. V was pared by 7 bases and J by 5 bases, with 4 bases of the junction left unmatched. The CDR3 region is CASTPGGETQYF. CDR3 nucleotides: TGTGCCAGCACCCCCGGGGGGGAGACCCAGTACTTC.

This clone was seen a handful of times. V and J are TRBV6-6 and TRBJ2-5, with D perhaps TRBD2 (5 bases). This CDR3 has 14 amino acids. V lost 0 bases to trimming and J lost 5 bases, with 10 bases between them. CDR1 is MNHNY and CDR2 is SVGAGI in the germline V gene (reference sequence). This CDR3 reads CASSYSAGRETQYF. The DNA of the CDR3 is TGTGCCAGCAGTTACTCGGCGGGTCGCGAGACCCAGTACTTC.

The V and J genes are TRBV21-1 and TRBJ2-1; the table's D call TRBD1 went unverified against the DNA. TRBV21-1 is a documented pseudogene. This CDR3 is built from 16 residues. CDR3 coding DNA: TGTGCCAGCAGCAAAAACCCGGGACAGGGTTACGATGAGCAGTTCTTC. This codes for CASSKNPGQGYDEQFF.

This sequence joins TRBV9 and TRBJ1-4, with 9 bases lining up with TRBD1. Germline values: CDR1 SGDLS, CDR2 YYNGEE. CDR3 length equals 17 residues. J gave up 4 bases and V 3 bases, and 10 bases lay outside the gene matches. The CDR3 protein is CASSETTGGGYNEKLFF. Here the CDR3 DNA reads TGTGCCAGCAGCGAAACGACAGGGGGGGGCTATAATGAAAAACTGTTTTTT.

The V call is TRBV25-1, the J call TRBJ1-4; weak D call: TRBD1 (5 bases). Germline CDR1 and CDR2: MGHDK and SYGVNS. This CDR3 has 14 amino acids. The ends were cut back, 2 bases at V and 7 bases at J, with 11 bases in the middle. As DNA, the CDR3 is TGTGCCAGCAGTGAACCGGGGGGTTTTGAAAAACTGTTTTTT. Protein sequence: CASSEPGGFEKLFF.

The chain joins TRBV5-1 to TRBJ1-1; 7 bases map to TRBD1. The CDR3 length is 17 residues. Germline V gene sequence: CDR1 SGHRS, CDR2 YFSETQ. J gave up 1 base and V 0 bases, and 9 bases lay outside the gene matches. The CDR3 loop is CASSLGLRGQTNTEAFF. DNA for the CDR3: TGCGCCAGCAGCTTGGGCCTAAGGGGACAGACGAACACTGAAGCTTTCTTT. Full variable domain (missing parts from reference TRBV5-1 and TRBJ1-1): KAGVTQTPRYLIKTRGQQVTLSCSPISGHRSVSWYQQTPGQGLQFLFEYFSETQRNKGNFPGRFSGRQFSNSRSEMNVSTLELGDSALYLCASSLGLRGQTNTEAFFGQGTRLTVV.

The CDR3 region is CASSQGNGYTF. The CDR3 DNA is TGCGCCAGCAGTCAGGGTAATGGCTACACCTTC. This chain connects TRBV4-1 to TRBJ1-2, with a tentative D call TRBD1 (5 bases). The V gene lost 6 bases and the J gene lost 6 bases, with 8 bases spanning the gap. This CDR3 spans 11 amino acids. CDR1 MGHRA and CDR2 YSYEKL come from the germline V gene.

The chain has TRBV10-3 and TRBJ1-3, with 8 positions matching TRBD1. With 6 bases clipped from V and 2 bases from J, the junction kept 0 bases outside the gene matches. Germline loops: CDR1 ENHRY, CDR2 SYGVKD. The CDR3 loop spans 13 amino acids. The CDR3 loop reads CAIRDRAGNTIYF. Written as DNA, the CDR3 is TGTGCCATCAGGGACAGGGCTGGAAACACCATATATTTT.

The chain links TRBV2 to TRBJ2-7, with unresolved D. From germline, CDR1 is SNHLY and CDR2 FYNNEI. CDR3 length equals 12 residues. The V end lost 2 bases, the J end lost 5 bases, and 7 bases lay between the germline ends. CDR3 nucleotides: TGTGCCAGCAGTGAACAAGGAGACGAGCAGTACTTC. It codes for CASSEQGDEQYF.

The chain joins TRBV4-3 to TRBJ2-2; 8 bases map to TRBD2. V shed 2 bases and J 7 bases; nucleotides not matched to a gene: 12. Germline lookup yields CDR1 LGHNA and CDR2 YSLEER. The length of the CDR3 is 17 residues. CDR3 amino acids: CASSQPRGSGVSGELFF. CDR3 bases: TGCGCCAGCAGCCAACCCCGCGGTAGCGGGGTGAGCGGGGAGCTGTTTTTT.

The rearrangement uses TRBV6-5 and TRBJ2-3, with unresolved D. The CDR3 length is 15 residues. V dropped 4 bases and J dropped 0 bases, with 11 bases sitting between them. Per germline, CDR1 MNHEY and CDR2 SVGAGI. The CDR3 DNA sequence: TGTGCCAGCAGTTTAATCCTCGGTAGCACAGATACGCAGTATTTT. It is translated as CASSLILGSTDTQYF.

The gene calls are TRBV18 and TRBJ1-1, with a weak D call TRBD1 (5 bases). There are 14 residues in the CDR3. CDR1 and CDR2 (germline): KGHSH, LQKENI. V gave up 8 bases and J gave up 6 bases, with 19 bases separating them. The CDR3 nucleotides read TGTGCCAGCAGCTCCGGGGACTGGAGGCCTGAAGCTTTCTTT. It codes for CASSSGDWRPEAFF.

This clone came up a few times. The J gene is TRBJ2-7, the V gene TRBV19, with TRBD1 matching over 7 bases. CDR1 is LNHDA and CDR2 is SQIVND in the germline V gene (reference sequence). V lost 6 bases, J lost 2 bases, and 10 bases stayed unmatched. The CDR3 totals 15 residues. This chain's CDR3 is CASRGNRDSPYEQYF. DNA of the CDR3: TGTGCCAGTAGGGGAAACCGGGACAGTCCCTACGAGCAGTACTTC.

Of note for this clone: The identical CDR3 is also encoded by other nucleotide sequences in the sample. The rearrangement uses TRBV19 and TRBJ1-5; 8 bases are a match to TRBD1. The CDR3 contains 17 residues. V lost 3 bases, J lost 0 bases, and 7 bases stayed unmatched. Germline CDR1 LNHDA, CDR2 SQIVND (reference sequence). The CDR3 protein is CASSIPMTGASNQPQHF. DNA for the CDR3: TGTGCCAGTAGTATTCCCATGACAGGGGCTAGCAATCAGCCCCAGCATTTT.

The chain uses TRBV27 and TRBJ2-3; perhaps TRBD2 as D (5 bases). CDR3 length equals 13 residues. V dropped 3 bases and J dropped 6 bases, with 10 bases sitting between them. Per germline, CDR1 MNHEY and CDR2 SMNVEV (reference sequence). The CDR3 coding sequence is TGTGCCAGCAGTTTCGGGATCACCGATACGCAGTATTTT. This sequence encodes CASSFGITDTQYF.

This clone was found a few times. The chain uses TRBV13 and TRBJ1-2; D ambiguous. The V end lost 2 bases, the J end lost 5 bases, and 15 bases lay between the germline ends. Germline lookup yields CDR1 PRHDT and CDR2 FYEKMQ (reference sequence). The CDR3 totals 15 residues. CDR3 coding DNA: TGTGCCAGCAGCTTAAAGAATTCGAGAGTGTATGGCTACACCTTC. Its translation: CASSLKNSRVYGYTF.

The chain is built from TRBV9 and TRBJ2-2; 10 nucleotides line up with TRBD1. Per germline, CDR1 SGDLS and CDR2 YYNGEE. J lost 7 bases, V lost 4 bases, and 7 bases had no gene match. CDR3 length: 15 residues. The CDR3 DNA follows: TGTGCCAGCAGCTTTCGACAGGGGGCCGGCGGGGAGCTGTTTTTT. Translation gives CASSFRQGAGGELFF.

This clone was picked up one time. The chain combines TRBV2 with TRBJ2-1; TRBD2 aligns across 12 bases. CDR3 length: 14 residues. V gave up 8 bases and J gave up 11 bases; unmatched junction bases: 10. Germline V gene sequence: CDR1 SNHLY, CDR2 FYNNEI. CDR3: CASQTGLAGRKQFF. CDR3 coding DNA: TGTGCCAGCCAGACCGGACTAGCGGGACGCAAGCAGTTCTTC.

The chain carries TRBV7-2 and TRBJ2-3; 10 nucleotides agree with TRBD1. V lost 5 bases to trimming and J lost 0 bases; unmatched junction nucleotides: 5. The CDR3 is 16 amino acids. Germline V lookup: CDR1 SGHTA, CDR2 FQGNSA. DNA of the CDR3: TGTGCCAGCAGCCCTAGGACAGGGGGAAGCACAGATACGCAGTATTTT. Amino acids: CASSPRTGGSTDTQYF.

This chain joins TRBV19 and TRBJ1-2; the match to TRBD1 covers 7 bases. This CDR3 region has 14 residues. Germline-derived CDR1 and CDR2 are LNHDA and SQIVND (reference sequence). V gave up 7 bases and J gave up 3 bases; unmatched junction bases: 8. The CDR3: CASNPRGSDYGYTF. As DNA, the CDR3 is TGTGCCAGTAACCCCAGGGGGTCCGACTATGGCTACACCTTC.

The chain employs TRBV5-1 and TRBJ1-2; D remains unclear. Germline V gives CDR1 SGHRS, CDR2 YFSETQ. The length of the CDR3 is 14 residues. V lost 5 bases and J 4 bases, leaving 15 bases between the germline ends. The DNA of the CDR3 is TGCGCCAGCAGGTGGAATCAGGCTACCTATGGCTACACCTTC. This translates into CASRWNQATYGYTF.

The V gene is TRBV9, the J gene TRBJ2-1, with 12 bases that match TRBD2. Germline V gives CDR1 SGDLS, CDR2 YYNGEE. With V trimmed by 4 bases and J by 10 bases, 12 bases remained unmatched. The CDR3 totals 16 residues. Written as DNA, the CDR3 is TGTGCCAGCAGCCCTCGGACTAGCGGGGCCGGGGGGGAGCAGTTCTTC. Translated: CASSPRTSGAGGEQFF.

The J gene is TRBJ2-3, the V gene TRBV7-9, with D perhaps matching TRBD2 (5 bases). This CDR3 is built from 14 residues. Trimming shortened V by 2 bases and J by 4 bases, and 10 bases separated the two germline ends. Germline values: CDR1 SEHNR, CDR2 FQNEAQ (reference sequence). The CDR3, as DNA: TGTGCCAGCAGCTTATTCAGCGGATCAGATACGCAGTATTTT. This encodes CASSLFSGSDTQYF. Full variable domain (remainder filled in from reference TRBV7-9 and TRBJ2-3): DTGVSQNPRHKITKRGQNVTFRCDPISEHNRLYWYRQTLGQGPEFLTYFQNEAQLEKSRLLSDRFSAERPKGSFSTLEIQRTEQGDSAMYLCASSLFSGSDTQYFGPGTRLTVL.

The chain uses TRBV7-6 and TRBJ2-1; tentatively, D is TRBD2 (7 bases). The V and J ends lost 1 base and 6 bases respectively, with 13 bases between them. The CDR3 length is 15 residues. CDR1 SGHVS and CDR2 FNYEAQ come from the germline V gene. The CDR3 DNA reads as TGTGCCAGCAGCTTAGATTGGGGGGGGGCCAATGAGCAGTTCTTC. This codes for CASSLDWGGANEQFF.

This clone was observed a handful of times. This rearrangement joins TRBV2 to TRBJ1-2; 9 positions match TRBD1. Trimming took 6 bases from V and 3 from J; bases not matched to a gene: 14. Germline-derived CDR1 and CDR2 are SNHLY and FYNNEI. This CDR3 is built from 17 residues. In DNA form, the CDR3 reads TGTGCCAGCAGGGGTCGGGACAGGGCAAAATGGGACTATGGCTACACCTTC. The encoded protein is CASRGRDRAKWDYGYTF.